A single T cell receptor (beta chain) is shown here with its context. What it binds is not known. Between the trimmed V and J ends, which lost 5 bases and 6 bases, there was a span of 16 bases. CDR1 MDHEN and CDR2 SYDVKM come from the germline V gene. The CDR3 extends over 15 amino acids. Use of 60 Vbeta and 13 Jbeta primers characterized the PCR. Original analysis: Later, roughly 86 million unique TCR beta chains were counted in an analysis, and roughly 11 million of them were shared. Using immunoSEQ multiplex PCR, the repertoire was profiled, and TCRdb retains in-frame clones only, with some absent. V and J calls plus clone size are reproduced from that table; the DNA served to infer D and trimming. This sample carries 100,000 to 150,000 clones, around 82% of them seen once, and the ten largest clones take about a tenth. These data come from a study of cytomegalovirus exposure and HLA in healthy donors. Notes on the study in general: One cluster of highly shared sequence variants probably arose as a sequencing artifact.

The chain carries TRBV28 and TRBJ2-2, with D tentatively TRBD2 (5 bases). Sequencing used PBMCs. This TCR came from a man younger than 45 in good health and CMV-seropositive. The CDR3 DNA follows: TGTGCCAGCAGTCCCAGGCCCCGGGGAGCCGGGGAGCTGTTTTTT. It encodes CASSPRPRGAGELFF.